This record covers a single TCR beta chain. The sample is drawn from a study of blood T cell repertoires in COVID-19. Across the whole study: Some COVID-19 samples were acute and others convalescent; all came from the United States, Italy and Spain. Sample material is recorded as cDNA or gDNA derived from T cells, B-cell-depleted T cells, or PBMCs.

Germline values: CDR1 SQVTM, CDR2 ANQGSEA. The CDR3 is made up of 14 amino acids. V shed 6 bases and J shed 2 bases, with 15 bases lying between them. Authors' data handling: Reference gene primer amplification yielded estimated nucleated cell counts. The method was immunoSEQ multiplex PCR; TCRdb's version includes in-frame clones alone and lacks a portion of them. Clonal size and the V and J genes are those of that table, whereas D and trimming came from the DNA. This table has 100,000 to 150,000 clones, approximately 80% appearing once. V usage is TRBV29-1 and J usage is TRBJ2-3; D might be TRBD2 (6 bases). The TCR sequence derives from a middle-aged man with active or convalescent COVID-19. Sequenced: peripheral blood. The CDR3 region is CSVLLGTFTDTQYF. CDR3 DNA: TGCAGCGTCCTACTAGGGACTTTCACAGATACGCAGTATTTT.